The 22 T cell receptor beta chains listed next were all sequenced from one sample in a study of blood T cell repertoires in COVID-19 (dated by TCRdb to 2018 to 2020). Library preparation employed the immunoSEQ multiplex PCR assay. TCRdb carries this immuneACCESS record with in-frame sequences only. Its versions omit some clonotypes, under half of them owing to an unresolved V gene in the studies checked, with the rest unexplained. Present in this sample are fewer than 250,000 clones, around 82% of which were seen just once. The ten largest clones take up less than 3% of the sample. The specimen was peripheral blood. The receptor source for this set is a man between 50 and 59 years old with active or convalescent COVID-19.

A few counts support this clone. CDR3 sequence reads: CASSVLGGIYEQYF. As DNA, the CDR3 is TGCGCCAGCAGCGTACTTGGGGGGATCTACGAGCAGTACTTC. The chain links TRBV5-1 to TRBJ2-7, with D possibly TRBD2 on 6 matching bases. This CDR3 contains 14 residues. Deletions cut 4 bases from V and 3 bases from J, with 14 bases between. In germline, CDR1 is SGHRS, CDR2 YFSETQ.

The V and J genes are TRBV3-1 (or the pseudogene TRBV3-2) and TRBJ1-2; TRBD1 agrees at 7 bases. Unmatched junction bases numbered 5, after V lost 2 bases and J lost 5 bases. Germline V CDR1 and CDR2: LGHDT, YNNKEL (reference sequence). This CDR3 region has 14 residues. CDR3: CASSQRQGSYGYTF. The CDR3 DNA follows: TGTGCCAGCAGCCAAAGACAGGGTAGTTATGGCTACACCTTC.

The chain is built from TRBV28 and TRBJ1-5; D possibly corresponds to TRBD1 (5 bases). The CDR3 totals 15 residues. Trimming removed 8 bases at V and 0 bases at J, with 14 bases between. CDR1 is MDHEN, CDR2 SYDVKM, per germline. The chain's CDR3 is CASGRAQDSNQPQHF. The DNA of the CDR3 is TGTGCCAGCGGCAGGGCACAGGATAGCAATCAGCCCCAGCATTTT. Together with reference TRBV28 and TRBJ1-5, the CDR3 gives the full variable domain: DVKVTQSSRYLVKRTGEKVFLECVQDMDHENMFWYRQDPGLGLRLIYFSYDVKMKEKGDIPEGYSVSREKKERFSLILESASTNQTSMYLCASGRAQDSNQPQHFGDGTRLSIL.

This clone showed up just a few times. As DNA, the CDR3 is TGCGCCAGCAGTGAGAGTCAGGGGGCTTCACCCCTCCACTTT. The encoded protein is CASSESQGASPLHF. The rearrangement uses TRBV10-1 and TRBJ1-6; 8 bases are a match to TRBD1. CDR3 size: 14 residues. Trimming cost V 2 bases and J 9 bases; bases outside gene matches: 3. CDR1 WNHNN and CDR2 SYGVQD come from the germline V gene (reference sequence).

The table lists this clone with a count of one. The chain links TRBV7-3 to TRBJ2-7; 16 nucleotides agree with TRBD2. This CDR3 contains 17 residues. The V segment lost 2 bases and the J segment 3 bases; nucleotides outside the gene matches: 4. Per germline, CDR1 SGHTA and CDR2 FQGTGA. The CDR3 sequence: CASSLDGTSGRVYEQYF. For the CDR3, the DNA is TGTGCCAGCAGCTTAGATGGGACTAGCGGGAGGGTCTACGAGCAGTACTTC. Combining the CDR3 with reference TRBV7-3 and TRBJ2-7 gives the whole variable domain GAGVSQTPSNKVTEKGKYVELRCDPISGHTALYWYRQSLGQGPEFLIYFQGTGAADDSGLPNDRFFAVRPEGSVSTLKIQRTERGDSAVYLCASSLDGTSGRVYEQYFGPGTRLTVT.

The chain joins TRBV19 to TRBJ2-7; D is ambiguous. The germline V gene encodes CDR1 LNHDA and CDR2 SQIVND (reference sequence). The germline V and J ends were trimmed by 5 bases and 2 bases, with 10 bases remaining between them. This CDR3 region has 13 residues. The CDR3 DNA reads TGTGCCAGTAGTTGGGCAGCCGCCTACGAGCAGTACTTC. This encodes CASSWAAAYEQYF. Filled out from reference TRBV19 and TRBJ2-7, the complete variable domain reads DGGITQSPKYLFRKEGQNVTLSCEQNLNHDAMYWYRQDPGQGLRLIYYSQIVNDFQKGDIAEGYSVSREKKESFPLTVTSAQKNPTAFYLCASSWAAAYEQYFGPGTRLTVT.

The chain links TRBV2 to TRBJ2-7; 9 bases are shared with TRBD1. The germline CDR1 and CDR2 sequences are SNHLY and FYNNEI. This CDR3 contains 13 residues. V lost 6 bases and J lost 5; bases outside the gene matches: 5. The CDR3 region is CASRGTGFDEQYF. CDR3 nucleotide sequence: TGTGCCAGCAGAGGGACAGGGTTCGACGAGCAGTACTTC.

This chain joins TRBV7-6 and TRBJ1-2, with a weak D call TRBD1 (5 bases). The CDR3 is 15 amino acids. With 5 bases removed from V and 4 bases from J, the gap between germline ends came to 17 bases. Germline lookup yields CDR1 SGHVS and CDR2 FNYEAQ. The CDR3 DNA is TGTGCCAGCAGCCCCTCTTCGGGGGATGTCTATGGCTACACCTTC. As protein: CASSPSSGDVYGYTF.

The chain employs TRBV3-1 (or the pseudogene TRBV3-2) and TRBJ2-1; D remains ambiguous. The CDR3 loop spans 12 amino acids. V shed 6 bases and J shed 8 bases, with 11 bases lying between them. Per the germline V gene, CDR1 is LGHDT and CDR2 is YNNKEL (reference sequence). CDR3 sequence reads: CASRHDRDEQFF. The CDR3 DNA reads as TGTGCCAGCAGGCACGACCGGGATGAGCAGTTCTTC.

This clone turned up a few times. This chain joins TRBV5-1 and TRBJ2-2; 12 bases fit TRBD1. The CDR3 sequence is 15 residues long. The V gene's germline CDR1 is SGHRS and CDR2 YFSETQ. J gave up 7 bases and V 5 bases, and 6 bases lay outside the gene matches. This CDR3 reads CASSSGTGGFGELFF. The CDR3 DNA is TGCGCCAGCAGTTCCGGGACAGGGGGCTTCGGGGAGCTGTTTTTT.

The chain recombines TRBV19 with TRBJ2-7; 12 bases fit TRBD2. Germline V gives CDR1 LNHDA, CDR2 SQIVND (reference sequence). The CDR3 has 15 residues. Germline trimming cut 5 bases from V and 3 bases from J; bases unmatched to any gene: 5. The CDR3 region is CASSLGLAGFYEQYF. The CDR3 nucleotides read TGTGCCAGTAGTCTCGGACTAGCGGGGTTCTACGAGCAGTACTTC.

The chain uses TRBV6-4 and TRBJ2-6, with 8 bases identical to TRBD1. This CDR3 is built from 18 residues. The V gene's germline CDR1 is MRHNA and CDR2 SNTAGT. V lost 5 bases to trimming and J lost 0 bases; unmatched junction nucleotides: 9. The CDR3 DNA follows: TGTGCCAGCAGTCGGACAGGGAGGTTACGCTCTGGGGCCAACGTCCTGACTTTC. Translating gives CASSRTGRLRSGANVLTF.

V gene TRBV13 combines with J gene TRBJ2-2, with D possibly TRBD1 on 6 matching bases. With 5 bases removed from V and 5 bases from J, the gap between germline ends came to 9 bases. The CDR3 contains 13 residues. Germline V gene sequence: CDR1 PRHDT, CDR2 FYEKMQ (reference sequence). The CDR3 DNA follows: TGTGCCAGCAGCCGGACAGTAACCGGGGAGCTGTTTTTT. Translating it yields CASSRTVTGELFF.

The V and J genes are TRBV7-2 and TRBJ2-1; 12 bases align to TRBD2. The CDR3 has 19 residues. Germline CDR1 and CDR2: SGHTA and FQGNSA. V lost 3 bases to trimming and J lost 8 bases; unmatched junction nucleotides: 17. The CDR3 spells CASSFFGQASGGDGYEQFF. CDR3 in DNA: TGTGCCAGCAGCTTTTTCGGACAGGCTAGCGGGGGGGATGGTTATGAGCAGTTCTTC.

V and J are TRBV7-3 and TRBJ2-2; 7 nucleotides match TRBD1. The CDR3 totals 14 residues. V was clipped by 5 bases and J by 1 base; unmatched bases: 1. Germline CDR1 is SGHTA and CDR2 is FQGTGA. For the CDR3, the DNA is TGTGCCAGCAGCCGACAGGGGAACACCGGGGAGCTGTTTTTT. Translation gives CASSRQGNTGELFF.

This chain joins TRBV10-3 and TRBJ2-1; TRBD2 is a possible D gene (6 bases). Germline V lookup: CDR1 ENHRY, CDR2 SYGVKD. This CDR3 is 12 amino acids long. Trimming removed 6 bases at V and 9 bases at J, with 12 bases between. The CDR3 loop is CAIRTSSGEQFF. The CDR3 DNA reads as TGTGCCATCAGGACTAGTTCCGGTGAGCAGTTCTTC.

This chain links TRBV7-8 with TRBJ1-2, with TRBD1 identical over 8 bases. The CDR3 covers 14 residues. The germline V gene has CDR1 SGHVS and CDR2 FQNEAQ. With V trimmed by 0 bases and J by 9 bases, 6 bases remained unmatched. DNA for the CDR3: TGTGCCAGCAGCTTAGCGAGGACAGGGTTTAGCTACACCTTC. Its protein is CASSLARTGFSYTF.

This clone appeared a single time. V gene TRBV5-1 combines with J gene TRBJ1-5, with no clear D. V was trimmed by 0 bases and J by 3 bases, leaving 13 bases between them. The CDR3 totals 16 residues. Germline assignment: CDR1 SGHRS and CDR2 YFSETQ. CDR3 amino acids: CASSLGAPAPNQPQHF. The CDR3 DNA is TGCGCCAGCAGCTTGGGGGCCCCAGCACCCAATCAGCCCCAGCATTTT.

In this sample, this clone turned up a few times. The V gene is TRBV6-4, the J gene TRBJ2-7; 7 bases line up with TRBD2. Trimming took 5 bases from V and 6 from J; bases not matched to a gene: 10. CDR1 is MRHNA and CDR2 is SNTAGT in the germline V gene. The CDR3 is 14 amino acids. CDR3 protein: CASSPPGGSAEQYF. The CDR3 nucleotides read TGTGCCAGCAGTCCCCCCGGCGGGAGCGCCGAGCAGTACTTC.

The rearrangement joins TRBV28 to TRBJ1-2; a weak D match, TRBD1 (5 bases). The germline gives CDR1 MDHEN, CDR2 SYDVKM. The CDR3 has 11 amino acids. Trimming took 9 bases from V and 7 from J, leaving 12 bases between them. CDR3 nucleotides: TGTGCCAGTCGGGACTGGGTTGGCTACACCTTC. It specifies CASRDWVGYTF.

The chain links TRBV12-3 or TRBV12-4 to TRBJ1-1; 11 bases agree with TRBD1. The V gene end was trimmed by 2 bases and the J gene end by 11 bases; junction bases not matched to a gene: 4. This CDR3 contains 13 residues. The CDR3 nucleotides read TGTGCCAGCAGTTTATTGGGACAGGGGGGGGCTTTCTTT. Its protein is CASSLLGQGGAFF.

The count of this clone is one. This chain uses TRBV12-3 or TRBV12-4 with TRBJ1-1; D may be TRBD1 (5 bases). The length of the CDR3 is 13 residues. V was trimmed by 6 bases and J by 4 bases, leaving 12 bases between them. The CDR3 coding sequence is TGTGCCAGCAGCCGACAGAGTACCACTGAAGCTTTCTTT. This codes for CASSRQSTTEAFF.